This T cell receptor (beta chain) was observed in a study of human T cells and chemical hapten exposure. Study conclusions and caveats: Relative to controls, expanded TCRs formed significantly more large CDR3 similarity clusters. The number of TCRs over 1 in 1000 frequency stayed unchanged after DPC. Each of the donors had alopecia, so their immune responses may not resemble those of healthy people.

Specified time point: patch test 2, 6 weeks after DPC sensitization. Documented treatment: therapeutic diphenylcyclopropenone sensitization with weekly scalp DPC. Staff drew blood before applying each patch test. A single record per CDR3 protein comes from TCRdb applying MiXCR to the RACE reads. The repertoire holds 140,000 or so distinct CDR3 sequences, 10% to 15% seen once, with under 1.5% in the top ten. Germline CDR1 reads SEHNR; CDR2 reads FQNEAQ (reference sequence). This CDR3 has 15 amino acids. V was trimmed by 1 base and J by 3 bases, leaving 10 bases between them. This clonotype was detected only a few times. Its antigen is unknown.

This sequence originates from a woman aged 45-59 years with alopecia areata. Some clones in this sample may be carry-over from other donors' samples. Sample: whole blood, taken in connection with sensitization to the hapten diphenylcyclopropenone (DPC). The V call is TRBV7-9, the J call TRBJ2-1; D is perhaps TRBD2 (6 bases). The CDR3 protein is CASSLGDSYYNEQFF. The CDR3 DNA sequence: TGTGCCAGCAGCTTAGGGGACTCATACTACAATGAGCAGTTCTTC.